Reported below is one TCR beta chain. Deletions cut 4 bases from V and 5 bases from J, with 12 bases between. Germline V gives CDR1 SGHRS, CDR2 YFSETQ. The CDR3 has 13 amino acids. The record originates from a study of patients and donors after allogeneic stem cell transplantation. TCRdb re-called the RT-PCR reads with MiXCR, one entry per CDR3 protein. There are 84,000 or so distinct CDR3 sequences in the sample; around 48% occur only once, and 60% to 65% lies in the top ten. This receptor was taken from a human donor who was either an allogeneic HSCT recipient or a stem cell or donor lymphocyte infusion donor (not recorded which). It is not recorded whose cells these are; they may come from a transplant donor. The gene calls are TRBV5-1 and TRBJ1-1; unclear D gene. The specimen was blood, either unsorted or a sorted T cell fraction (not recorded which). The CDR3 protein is CASSPLGMTEAFF. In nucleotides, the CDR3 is TGCGCCAGCAGCCCTTTGGGAATGACTGAAGCTTTCTTT.